This T cell receptor (beta chain) was observed in a study of OX40 agonist ivuxolimab in advanced cancers. Study-level background: The costimulatory receptor OX40 (CD134) was targeted by ivuxolimab, a fully human IgG2 agonistic monoclonal antibody. Intravenous ivuxolimab was administered to patients every 2 weeks at six dose levels: 0.01, 0.1, 0.3, 1.5, 3 and 10 mg/kg. Among the roughly 54 dose-escalation patients, roughly 20 had hepatocellular carcinoma, roughly 15 melanoma, 9 renal cell carcinoma and 9 head and neck cancer. A male proportion of nearly 85% and a mean age of 60 years, ranging from 23 to 79, were recorded for the dose-escalation cohort. Patients were allowed to have had prior anti-PD-1, anti-PD-L1 or anti-CTLA-4 therapy, and about 40% of the dose-escalation patients had been treated with checkpoint inhibitors. Partial responses occurred in three dose-escalation patients: two with cutaneous melanoma and one with hepatocellular carcinoma. The point of sequencing TCRbeta in the periphery was to test whether ivuxolimab changed TCR sequence diversity and drove clonal T-cell expansion. The paper describes the monotherapy dose-escalation part (N of about 54 patients) of the phase I trial of ivuxolimab. Findings and caveats that apply to the study as a whole: At doses from 0.1 to 3.0 mg/kg, clonal expansion was seen in both CD4+ and CD8+ blood T cells between baseline and week 6. Partial responders in the 0.1-3.0 mg/kg groups had among the lowest normalized peripheral clonal expansion, especially among CD8+ T cells. Which antigens the clonally expanded peripheral T cells were specific for was not determined. Low levels of normalized T-cell clonal expansion were also seen in some nonresponding patients. After ivuxolimab, expanded clones were on average more numerous among CD8+ T cells than among CD4+ T cells.

This clone was found once. The antigen this receptor binds is unknown. No much larger clonotype is one base removed from it; base qualities were not supplied. Via the germline V gene (reference sequence), CDR1 is MNHNY and CDR2 SVGAGI. V is pared back by 2 bases and J by 0 bases, with 10 bases lying between the germline termini. The CDR3 starts with the cysteine, ends with the phenylalanine, and has 15 residues. Of all the DNA, just the CDR3 is kept, 45 bases in frame from base 1. Genomic DNA was isolated from the sorted cells so that the TCRbeta CDR3 region could be sequenced. The immunoSEQ Assay was used for sequencing of TCRbeta CDR3 regions. TCRdb obtained this table from immuneACCESS and retained in-frame rearrangements with V and J assigned. These tables miss some clones; where compared with another copy, unresolved V genes account for less than half of the shortfall, and the remainder is unexplained. The sample table lists tens of thousands of clones, approximately 90% of them with a count of one. The ten biggest clones cover over 2.5% of the sample.

Patients with a history of autoimmune disease or receiving systemic immunosuppression were excluded from the trial. Peripheral blood for TCR sequencing was collected from all dose cohorts at baseline, on cycle 4 day 1, and on cycle 7 day 1. Samples came from an open-label, multicenter, first-in-human phase I dose-escalation trial of ivuxolimab. Adults with locally advanced or metastatic melanoma, renal cell, hepatocellular, or head and neck squamous cell carcinoma were enrolled in the trial. Before TCR sequencing, CD4+ and CD8+ T cells were separately sorted from peripheral blood. The source was CD4+ or CD8+ T cells sorted from blood, collected in a trial of the OX40 agonist ivuxolimab. The TCR sequence derives from an adult with an advanced solid tumor such as melanoma, head and neck, liver or kidney cancer. The chain uses TRBV6-6 and TRBJ1-1; no D gene is confidently identified. At the DNA level, the sequence is TGTGCCAGCAGTTACGATACGGCGGTGAACACTGAAGCTTTCTTT. Its product reads: CASSYDTAVNTEAFF.